These 25 T cell receptor beta chains share one sample of origin, sequenced in a study of CD8 T cells in Susac syndrome. Reverse transcription of roughly 0.45 to 1 ug RNA was performed with random hexamers. Each CDR3 protein gets one entry after TCRdb re-called the immunoSEQ multiplex PCR reads with MiXCR. This sample carries 110,000 to 150,000 distinct CDR3 sequences, almost 96% of them seen once, and the ten largest clones take about 0.08%. The material sequenced was CD4+ T cells from PBMCs. Receptors were obtained from a human donor with Susac syndrome.

The chain is built from TRBV5-8 and TRBJ1-1, with D possibly being TRBD1 (5 bases). The CDR3 spans 13 residues. Germline V gene lookup returns CDR1 SGHTS and CDR2 YDEGEE. V shed 3 bases and J shed 4 bases, with 10 bases lying between them. CDR3 coding DNA: TGTGCCAGCAGCTGGACGGGGGTCACTGAAGCTTTCTTT. Translating it yields CASSWTGVTEAFF.

The chain links TRBV5-6 to TRBJ2-3; no reliable D call. V lost 2 bases, J lost 4 bases, and 11 bases lay in between. Germline V gives CDR1 SGHDT, CDR2 YYEEEE. The CDR3 loop spans 14 amino acids. CDR3 amino acids: CASSFGPPADTQYF. The CDR3 DNA is TGTGCCAGCAGCTTCGGCCCTCCGGCAGATACGCAGTATTTT. Supplemented by reference TRBV5-6 and TRBJ2-3, the full variable domain reads DAGVTQSPTHLIKTRGQQVTLRCSPKSGHDTVSWYQQALGQGPQFIFQYYEEEERQRGNFPDRFSGHQFPNYSSELNVNALLLGDSALYLCASSFGPPADTQYFGPGTRLTVL.

V and J are TRBV19 and TRBJ1-1; TRBD1 matches 8 bases. Germline trimming cut 1 base from V and 1 base from J; bases unmatched to any gene: 5. CDR1 and CDR2 (germline): LNHDA, SQIVND (reference sequence). The CDR3 runs to 16 residues. DNA for the CDR3: TGTGCCAGTAGTATAGGACAGGGGAGAAAGAACACTGAAGCTTTCTTT. Protein sequence: CASSIGQGRKNTEAFF. Variable domain in full (rest from reference TRBV19 and TRBJ1-1): DGGITQSPKYLFRKEGQNVTLSCEQNLNHDAMYWYRQDPGQGLRLIYYSQIVNDFQKGDIAEGYSVSREKKESFPLTVTSAQKNPTAFYLCASSIGQGRKNTEAFFGQGTRLTVV.

This chain connects TRBV5-1 to TRBJ2-5; no definite D call. V lost 6 bases and J lost 5, with 23 bases in between. Germline CDR1 SGHRS, CDR2 YFSETQ. The CDR3 totals 16 residues. The CDR3 sequence: CASNIPRWMAGETQYF. CDR3 bases: TGCGCCAGCAACATACCGCGGTGGATGGCCGGGGAGACCCAGTACTTC.

The table lists this clonotype with a count of one. J is TRBJ2-2 and V is TRBV7-2; D uncertain. Germline V gene lookup returns CDR1 SGHTA and CDR2 FQGNSA. Trimming removed 2 bases from V and 6 bases from J, with 4 bases in between. The CDR3 runs 12 residues. In DNA form, the CDR3 reads TGTGCCAGCAGCTTATCAGCCGGGGAGCTGTTTTTT. Protein: CASSLSAGELFF.

The chain carries TRBV28 and TRBJ1-1; D ambiguous. This CDR3 spans 15 amino acids. From germline, CDR1 is MDHEN and CDR2 SYDVKM. The ends were cut back, 5 bases at V and 6 bases at J, with 19 bases in the middle. CDR3 sequence (DNA): TGTGCCAGCAGTCCCCGACTGGGATGGGCGGCTGAAGCTTTCTTT. Protein product: CASSPRLGWAAEAFF.

This sequence joins TRBV5-4 and TRBJ1-1; D is undetermined. Germline-derived CDR1 and CDR2 are SGHNT and YYREEE (reference sequence). This CDR3 region has 14 residues. V lost 3 bases, J lost 5 bases, and 14 bases lay in between. CDR3 bases: TGTGCCAGCAGCTCGCCCGCGGGGAGGACTGAAGCTTTCTTT. Translated: CASSSPAGRTEAFF.

V and J are TRBV4-1 and TRBJ1-2; tentatively, D is TRBD1 (5 bases). Trimming shortened V by 0 bases and J by 2 bases, and 10 bases separated the two germline ends. Germline assignment: CDR1 MGHRA and CDR2 YSYEKL. This CDR3 is 15 amino acids long. The CDR3 is CASSQDPQGNYGYTF. In nucleotides, the CDR3 is TGCGCCAGCAGCCAAGATCCTCAGGGCAACTATGGCTACACCTTC.

This sequence joins TRBV12-3 or TRBV12-4 and TRBJ1-1, with D uncertain. Trimming removed 6 bases from V and 11 bases from J, with 16 bases in between. The CDR3 covers 12 residues. DNA for the CDR3: TGTGCCAGCAGACTCCGGACGGCCTGGGCTTTCTTT. This gives the protein CASRLRTAWAFF.

The CDR3 nucleotides read TGTGCCAGCAGTTACTTCAAACTAGCGGGAGGGCCGCGCACAGATACGCAGTATTTT. Its protein product is CASSYFKLAGGPRTDTQYF. The chain has TRBV6-2 or TRBV6-3 and TRBJ2-3; TRBD2 aligns across 13 bases. Germline V gene sequence: CDR1 MNHEY, CDR2 SVGEGT. This CDR3 is built from 19 residues. V shed 1 base, J shed 1 base, and the junction held 8 bases outside the gene matches.

The V and J genes are TRBV29-1 and TRBJ1-1; 10 bases are a match to TRBD1. CDR1 SQVTM and CDR2 ANQGSEA come from the germline V gene. CDR3 length equals 14 residues. Unmatched junction bases numbered 6, after V lost 7 bases and J lost 1 base. The CDR3 DNA sequence: TGCAGCGGCTGGGACAGGGGAGCGAACACTGAAGCTTTCTTT. Amino acid sequence: CSGWDRGANTEAFF.

This chain uses TRBV28 with TRBJ2-4, with 10 bases matching TRBD1. V lost 6 bases, J lost 9 bases, and 5 bases stayed unmatched. The CDR3 runs to 13 residues. Germline V CDR1 and CDR2: MDHEN, SYDVKM. The CDR3, as DNA: TGTGCCAGCAGACGGACAGGGGGGACCATTCAGTACTTC. It yields the protein CASRRTGGTIQYF. The full variable domain, rest sourced from reference TRBV28 and TRBJ2-4, is DVKVTQSSRYLVKRTGEKVFLECVQDMDHENMFWYRQDPGLGLRLIYFSYDVKMKEKGDIPEGYSVSREKKERFSLILESASTNQTSMYLCASRRTGGTIQYFGAGTRLSVL.

This rearrangement joins TRBV5-1 to TRBJ2-1; 7 positions agree with TRBD1. The CDR3 contains 15 residues. Trimming at V came to 0 bases and at J to 8 bases, leaving 8 bases not matched to a gene. Germline V lookup: CDR1 SGHRS, CDR2 YFSETQ. CDR3 amino acids: CASSLGQGSWDEQFF. The CDR3 nucleotides are TGCGCCAGCAGCTTGGGACAGGGTAGTTGGGATGAGCAGTTCTTC.

The V gene is TRBV6-5, the J gene TRBJ1-6, with D possibly being TRBD1 (5 bases). This CDR3 is 13 amino acids long. V was clipped by 8 bases and J by 10 bases, with 15 bases between them. The germline V gene has CDR1 MNHEY and CDR2 SVGAGI. CDR3 DNA sequence: TGTGCCAGCTTTTGGGGTTCAGGGTCACCCCTCCACTTT. It specifies CASFWGSGSPLHF.

V gene TRBV12-3 or TRBV12-4 combines with J gene TRBJ1-2; D unclear. This CDR3 region has 14 residues. V was pared by 0 bases and J by 4 bases, with 9 bases between. CDR3 sequence (DNA): TGTGCCAGCAGTTTAGCCCCAGGTCCCTATGGCTACACCTTC. It is translated as CASSLAPGPYGYTF.

J is TRBJ2-1 and V is TRBV3-1; 8 nucleotides match TRBD2. The trim removed 4 bases at V and 10 bases at J, leaving 12 bases unmatched. The CDR3 loop spans 15 amino acids. Germline CDR1 reads LGHDT; CDR2 reads YNNKEL (reference sequence). CDR3 sequence (DNA): TGTGCCAGCAGCCCTGGGGGGCGGGAGGACCGGGAGCAGTTCTTC. It specifies CASSPGGREDREQFF.

The chain combines TRBV20-1 with TRBJ1-5; D ambiguous. This CDR3 is built from 19 residues. Germline V gene data show CDR1 as DFQATT and CDR2 as SNEGSKA (reference sequence). Trimming left V 3 bases short and J 0 bases short, with 24 bases between. The CDR3 reads CSASKNQPSRRYSNQPQHF. The CDR3 coding sequence is TGCAGTGCTAGCAAGAATCAACCATCGCGGAGGTATAGCAATCAGCCCCAGCATTTT.

V usage is TRBV29-1 and J usage is TRBJ2-3; D unresolved. Trimming pared 3 bases from V and 1 base from J, leaving 8 bases between. CDR3 length: 13 residues. CDR1 and CDR2 from the germline V gene are SQVTM and ANQGSEA. The CDR3: CSVDIQGTDTQYF. CDR3 nucleotide sequence: TGCAGCGTTGATATTCAGGGCACAGATACGCAGTATTTT.

This chain links TRBV3-1 with TRBJ2-7, with no clear D. The CDR3 loop spans 14 amino acids. Trimming took off 6 bases at V and 0 bases at J, with 12 bases between the two ends. Germline lookup yields CDR1 LGHDT and CDR2 YNNKEL (reference sequence). CDR3 sequence reads: CASRHSHLSYEQYF. For the CDR3, the DNA is TGTGCCAGCAGACATTCCCACCTCTCCTACGAGCAGTACTTC.

This clonotype was detected once. CDR3 amino acids: CASSEWKTVGNTIYF. Here the CDR3 DNA reads TGTGCCAGCAGTGAATGGAAGACAGTCGGAAACACCATATATTTT. This rearrangement joins TRBV2 to TRBJ1-3, with TRBD1 as a possible D gene (5 bases). The CDR3 covers 15 residues. Germline lookup yields CDR1 SNHLY and CDR2 FYNNEI. V shed 2 bases and J shed 4 bases, with 12 bases lying between them.

This clonotype came up once. The chain links TRBV4-2 to TRBJ2-7, with a possible D match to TRBD2 (6 bases). The V and J ends lost 4 bases and 4 bases respectively, with 11 bases between them. The germline CDR1 and CDR2 sequences are LGHNA and YNFKEQ. There are 13 residues in the CDR3. CDR3 coding DNA: TGTGCCAGCAGCCCGGGACTTTCGTACGAGCAGTACTTC. Protein sequence: CASSPGLSYEQYF.

The chain combines TRBV5-1 with TRBJ1-6; 9 bases fit TRBD1. This CDR3 region has 14 residues. The V segment lost 3 bases and the J segment 8 bases; nucleotides outside the gene matches: 3. In germline, CDR1 is SGHRS, CDR2 YFSETQ. CDR3 bases: TGCGCCAGCAGCTCGGGACAGGGCTATTCACCCCTCCACTTT. Its translation is CASSSGQGYSPLHF.

The chain joins TRBV12-3 or TRBV12-4 to TRBJ2-5, with 8 nucleotides matching TRBD2. The CDR3 totals 14 residues. The J segment lost 4 bases and the V segment lost 3 bases, leaving 4 bases of the junction unmatched. The CDR3 is CASSLAGGRETQYF. CDR3 in DNA: TGTGCCAGCAGTTTGGCGGGAGGTAGAGAGACCCAGTACTTC.

The genes are TRBV15 and TRBJ1-4; D gene ambiguous. Trimming stripped 1 base from V and 8 bases from J, with 14 bases between. This CDR3 contains 15 residues. Germline loops: CDR1 LNHNV, CDR2 YYDKDF (reference sequence). CDR3 in amino acids: CATSRGGGGGEKLFF. As DNA, the CDR3 is TGTGCCACCAGCAGAGGCGGAGGTGGCGGAGAAAAACTGTTTTTT.

The V call is TRBV3-1, the J call TRBJ1-1, with D perhaps matching TRBD1 (6 bases). This CDR3 spans 18 amino acids. Per germline, CDR1 LGHDT and CDR2 YNNKEL (reference sequence). The V end was cut by 0 bases, the J end by 4 bases, with 21 bases between. CDR3 in DNA: TGTGCCAGCAGCCAAGATTTGTTGACAGGCCTACCGGGCACTGAAGCTTTCTTT. Residues: CASSQDLLTGLPGTEAFF.